This entry lists 25 T cell receptor beta chains sequenced from one sample in a study of neurological immune-mediated disorders. TCRdb re-analysed the 5' RACE reads in MiXCR, keeping a single row per CDR3 protein. This table has 81,000 or so distinct CDR3 sequences, approximately 5% appearing once. The sequenced sample was PBMCs. All receptors derive from a young woman with multiple sclerosis.

This clonotype was found many times. The gene calls are TRBV20-1 and TRBJ1-5, with 10 nucleotides matching TRBD1. The CDR3 has 16 residues. CDR1 DFQATT and CDR2 SNEGSKA come from the germline V gene (reference sequence). The V gene end was trimmed by 6 bases and the J gene end by 0 bases; junction bases not matched to a gene: 8. Here the CDR3 reads CSARTGGPGSNQPQHF. The DNA of the CDR3 is TGCAGTGCGCGGACAGGGGGGCCCGGTAGCAATCAGCCCCAGCATTTT.

In this sample, this clonotype turned up many times. This chain uses TRBV7-8 with TRBJ2-1; 7 bases match TRBD1. Germline assignment: CDR1 SGHVS and CDR2 FQNEAQ. The V and J ends lost 4 bases and 0 bases, in that order; junction bases with no gene match: 6. This CDR3 is built from 16 residues. This chain's CDR3 is CASSYPGTASYNEQFF. DNA for the CDR3: TGTGCCAGCAGCTACCCCGGGACAGCCTCCTACAATGAGCAGTTCTTC.

This clonotype was observed many times. The V call is TRBV5-6, the J call TRBJ2-5, with 14 bases matching TRBD2. Germline CDR1 and CDR2: SGHDT and YYEEEE. The CDR3 is made up of 16 amino acids. J gave up 4 bases and V 2 bases, and 4 bases lay outside the gene matches. DNA of the CDR3: TGTGCCAGCAGCTTCGGGACTAGCGGGAGCCGAGAGACCCAGTACTTC. It specifies CASSFGTSGSRETQYF.

This clonotype has at least ten counts. The chain employs TRBV5-1 and TRBJ2-1; 15 nucleotides align to TRBD2. This CDR3 comprises 18 residues. The V and J ends lost 0 bases and 7 bases, in that order; junction bases with no gene match: 8. Per germline, CDR1 SGHRS and CDR2 YFSETQ. CDR3 DNA sequence: TGCGCCAGCAGCTTGGTCCGAGGAGGGACTAGCGGGGGGAATGAGCAGTTCTTC. Its translation: CASSLVRGGTSGGNEQFF.

This clonotype has only a few counts. V gene TRBV20-1 combines with J gene TRBJ1-2; no reliable D call. V dropped 3 bases and J dropped 8 bases, with 10 bases sitting between them. The CDR3 covers 11 residues. Germline loops: CDR1 DFQATT, CDR2 SNEGSKA (reference sequence). The CDR3, as DNA: TGCAGTGCTAGGACCCCGGGGGGCTACACCTTC. Its protein is CSARTPGGYTF.

This clonotype was detected many times. The chain is built from TRBV12-3 or TRBV12-4 and TRBJ1-1, with D possibly being TRBD1 (5 bases). Trimming removed 5 bases from V and 1 base from J, with 14 bases in between. The CDR3 has 15 residues. The CDR3 DNA sequence: TGTGCCAGCAGTCGTCCCGGACAACCGAACACTGAAGCTTTCTTT. Amino acid sequence: CASSRPGQPNTEAFF.

J is TRBJ1-2 and V is TRBV3-1; D uncertain. CDR1 LGHDT and CDR2 YNNKEL come from the germline V gene (reference sequence). This CDR3 is 16 amino acids long. V lost 0 bases to trimming and J lost 2 bases, with 13 bases between them. The CDR3 DNA is TGTGCCAGCAGCCAAGAAATGAAGGGTTTGAACTATGGCTACACCTTC. Translated, it gives CASSQEMKGLNYGYTF.

V usage is TRBV25-1 and J usage is TRBJ2-5; 13 bases fit TRBD2. Looked up from germline, CDR1 is MGHDK and CDR2 is SYGVNS. The CDR3 consists of 16 residues. V dropped 6 bases and J dropped 4; count of bases not matched to a gene: 8. CDR3 amino acids: CASRFSGLAGLETQYF. Written as DNA, the CDR3 is TGTGCCAGCAGGTTCTCGGGACTAGCGGGATTAGAGACCCAGTACTTC.

This clonotype was seen only a few times. V is TRBV5-1 and J is TRBJ2-2; unclear D gene. Deletions cut 0 bases from V and 7 bases from J, with 7 bases between. Germline V gene sequence: CDR1 SGHRS, CDR2 YFSETQ. The CDR3 sequence is 13 residues long. The CDR3 spells CASSLVVLGELFF. Written as DNA, the CDR3 is TGCGCCAGCAGCTTGGTGGTACTCGGGGAGCTGTTTTTT.

This clonotype was observed at least ten times. V gene TRBV20-1 combines with J gene TRBJ2-3; D is uncertain. V gave up 0 bases and J gave up 7 bases, with 8 bases separating them. There are 12 residues in the CDR3. Germline assignment: CDR1 DFQATT and CDR2 SNEGSKA (reference sequence). The CDR3 loop reads CSARDQFYTQYF. The CDR3 coding sequence is TGCAGTGCTAGAGATCAGTTCTATACGCAGTATTTT.

This clonotype was detected many times. The chain is built from TRBV20-1 and TRBJ2-4; 9 bases align to TRBD1. The CDR3 spans 16 residues. Germline assignment: CDR1 DFQATT and CDR2 SNEGSKA (reference sequence). Trimming took 0 bases from V and 7 from J; bases not matched to a gene: 10. The CDR3 here is CSAREPDRGELNIQYF. In DNA form, the CDR3 reads TGCAGTGCTAGAGAACCGGACAGGGGCGAGTTGAACATTCAGTACTTC.

This clonotype was detected ten times or more. CDR3 nucleotide sequence: TGCAGTGCTAGAACCAGCGCGGGTAACGAGCAGTACTTC. Translation gives CSARTSAGNEQYF. The chain links TRBV20-1 to TRBJ2-7; D might be TRBD2 (5 bases). The CDR3 extends over 13 amino acids. Deletions cut 2 bases from V and 5 bases from J, with 13 bases between. The V gene's germline CDR1 is DFQATT and CDR2 SNEGSKA (reference sequence).

The chain carries TRBV7-2 and TRBJ1-2; 7 bases are a match to TRBD1. Looked up from germline, CDR1 is SGHTA and CDR2 is FQGNSA. Unmatched junction bases numbered 9, after V lost 5 bases and J lost 9 bases. The CDR3 length is 13 residues. CDR3 in amino acids: CASSPQGGSRYTF. CDR3 nucleotides: TGTGCCAGCAGCCCCCAGGGGGGGTCGCGCTACACCTTC. The full variable domain, rest sourced from reference TRBV7-2 and TRBJ1-2, is GAGVSQSPSNKVTEKGKDVELRCDPISGHTALYWYRQSLGQGLEFLIYFQGNSAPDKSGLPSDRFSAERTGGSVSTLTIQRTQQEDSAVYLCASSPQGGSRYTFGSGTRLTVV.

This clonotype appeared many times. The chain is built from TRBV6-6 and TRBJ1-2; tentative D call: TRBD1 (5 bases). Trimming left V 0 bases short and J 10 bases short, with 12 bases between. Germline CDR1 reads MNHNY; CDR2 reads SVGAGI (reference sequence). The CDR3 spans 13 residues. CDR3 loop: CASSYSLQGLYTF. CDR3 coding DNA: TGTGCCAGCAGTTACTCGTTGCAGGGCCTCTACACCTTC.

Ten or more counts support this clonotype. This chain links TRBV5-1 with TRBJ2-6; 8 bases map to TRBD1. The CDR3 totals 15 residues. V lost 4 bases and J lost 2; bases outside the gene matches: 2. CDR1 and CDR2 (germline): SGHRS, YFSETQ. The CDR3 loop is CASSPRGPGANVLTF. The DNA for the CDR3 is TGCGCCAGCAGCCCCAGGGGGCCTGGGGCCAACGTCCTGACTTTC.

This clonotype occurred many times. The rearrangement joins TRBV12-3 or TRBV12-4 to TRBJ2-1, with D possibly being TRBD2 (5 bases). The CDR3 spans 19 residues. Trimming took off 1 base at V and 3 bases at J, with 22 bases between the two ends. CDR3 bases: TGTGCCAGCAGTTTAGTCGTGGATCGGACTCCGGACGGCTACAATGAGCAGTTCTTC. This codes for CASSLVVDRTPDGYNEQFF.

Many counts were recorded for this clonotype. The chain uses TRBV3-1 and TRBJ2-1, with D unresolved. Germline CDR1 and CDR2: LGHDT and YNNKEL (reference sequence). CDR3 length: 15 residues. Deletions cut 3 bases from V and 8 bases from J, with 17 bases between. CDR3 region: CASSHPHRPWDEQFF. CDR3 DNA sequence: TGTGCCAGCAGCCATCCCCATAGACCCTGGGATGAGCAGTTCTTC.

This clonotype has at least ten counts. The chain joins TRBV2 to TRBJ1-2; possibly TRBD1 for D (6 bases). Trimming stripped 1 base from V and 8 bases from J, with 14 bases between. The germline V gene has CDR1 SNHLY and CDR2 FYNNEI. This CDR3 comprises 14 residues. CDR3: CASSEEAGAGGYTF. The CDR3 coding sequence is TGTGCCAGCAGTGAAGAGGCAGGGGCGGGGGGCTACACCTTC. Looking up the rest from reference TRBV2 and TRBJ1-2 gives the full variable domain: EPEVTQTPSHQVTQMGQEVILRCVPISNHLYFYWYRQILGQKVEFLVSFYNNEISEKSEIFDDQFSVERPDGSNFTLKIRSTKLEDSAMYFCASSEEAGAGGYTFGSGTRLTVV.

Many counts were recorded for this clonotype. J is TRBJ2-3 and V is TRBV20-1; TRBD2 matches 10 bases. The V gene's germline CDR1 is DFQATT and CDR2 SNEGSKA (reference sequence). The CDR3 has 15 residues. Trimming at V came to 4 bases and at J to 2 bases, leaving 6 bases not matched to a gene. The CDR3 protein is CSANTGTSVTDTQYF. As DNA, the CDR3 is TGCAGTGCTAATACCGGGACTAGCGTCACAGATACGCAGTATTTT.

There are many counts of this clonotype. This chain connects TRBV7-3 to TRBJ1-1; no firm D call. CDR1 and CDR2 (germline): SGHTA, FQGTGA. The CDR3 contains 14 residues. V gave up 5 bases and J gave up 3 bases, with 13 bases separating them. The CDR3 is CASSLNSGDTEAFF. The DNA for the CDR3 is TGTGCCAGCAGCCTGAACAGCGGGGACACTGAAGCTTTCTTT.

This clonotype was recorded at least ten times. This sequence joins TRBV5-1 and TRBJ2-7; 7 nucleotides match TRBD1. This CDR3 is built from 12 residues. J lost 6 bases, V lost 4 bases, and 4 bases had no gene match. The germline CDR1 and CDR2 sequences are SGHRS and YFSETQ. In DNA form, the CDR3 reads TGCGCCAGCAGCGGCCGGGACAGCGAGCAGTACTTC. Amino acids: CASSGRDSEQYF.

Concerning this clonotype itself: A much larger clone differs from this one at a single base, so this may be a read error. The chain combines TRBV20-1 with TRBJ1-5; 8 nucleotides line up with TRBD1. The CDR3 length is 14 residues. Per germline, CDR1 DFQATT and CDR2 SNEGSKA (reference sequence). Written as DNA, the CDR3 is TGCAGTGCTAGAAGACAGGGGATTAATCAGCCCCAGAATTTT. This encodes CSARRQGINQPQNF.

At least ten counts were recorded for this clonotype. This rearrangement joins TRBV3-1 to TRBJ2-7; D perhaps matches TRBD1 (6 bases). The CDR3 has 15 residues. Looked up from germline, CDR1 is LGHDT and CDR2 is YNNKEL (reference sequence). V was pared by 3 bases and J by 2 bases, with 14 bases between. The CDR3 nucleotides read TGTGCCAGCAGCCATCGGACAGAAAGCGCCTACGAGCAGTACTTC. It is translated as CASSHRTESAYEQYF.

This clonotype was observed a few times. V gene TRBV5-1 combines with J gene TRBJ1-1; tentative D call: TRBD1 (6 bases). The CDR3 totals 15 residues. Germline V gene lookup returns CDR1 SGHRS and CDR2 YFSETQ. Deletions cut 4 bases from V and 3 bases from J, with 16 bases between. The CDR3, as DNA: TGCGCCAGCAGCCATCTAACGAGGGGGGACACTGAAGCTTTCTTT. Residues: CASSHLTRGDTEAFF.

The rearrangement uses TRBV18 and TRBJ2-6; 9 bases are shared with TRBD1. CDR3 length: 17 amino acids. The J segment lost 0 bases and the V segment lost 6 bases, leaving 6 bases of the junction unmatched. CDR1 is KGHSH and CDR2 is LQKENI in the germline V gene. This CDR3 reads CASSRQGESSGANVLTF. Here the CDR3 DNA reads TGTGCCAGCTCTCGACAGGGGGAGTCCTCTGGGGCCAACGTCCTGACTTTC.